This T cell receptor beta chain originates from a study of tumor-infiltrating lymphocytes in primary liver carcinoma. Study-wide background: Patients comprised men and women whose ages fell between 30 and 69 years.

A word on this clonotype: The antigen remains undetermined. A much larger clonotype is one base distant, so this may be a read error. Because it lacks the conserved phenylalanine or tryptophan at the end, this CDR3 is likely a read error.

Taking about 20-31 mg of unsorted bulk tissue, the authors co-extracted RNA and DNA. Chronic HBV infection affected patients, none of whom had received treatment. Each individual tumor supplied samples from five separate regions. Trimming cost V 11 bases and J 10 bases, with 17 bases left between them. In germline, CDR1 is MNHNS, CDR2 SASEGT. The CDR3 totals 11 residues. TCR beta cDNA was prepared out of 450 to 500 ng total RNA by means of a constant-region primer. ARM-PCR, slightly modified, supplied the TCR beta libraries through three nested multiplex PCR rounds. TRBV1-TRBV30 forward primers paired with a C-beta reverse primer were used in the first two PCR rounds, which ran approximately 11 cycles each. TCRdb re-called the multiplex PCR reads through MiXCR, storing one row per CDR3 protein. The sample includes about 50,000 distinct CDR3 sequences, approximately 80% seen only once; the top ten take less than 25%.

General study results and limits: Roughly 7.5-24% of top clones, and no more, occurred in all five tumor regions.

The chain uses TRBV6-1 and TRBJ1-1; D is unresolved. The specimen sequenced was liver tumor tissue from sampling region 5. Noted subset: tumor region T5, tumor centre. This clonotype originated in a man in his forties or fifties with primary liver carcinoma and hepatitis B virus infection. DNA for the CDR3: TGTGCCGGCACCGCGGACGGAGGAGCTTTCGTT. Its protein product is CAGTADGGAFV.